Listed here are 29 T cell receptor beta chains from one sample, sequenced in a study of vaccination and CD4 T cells after COVID-19 (dated 2022 in TCRdb). What this sample's treatment or condition label stands for: roughly 11-day PBMC culture with coronavirus spike peptide pools or control peptides (ViraFEST assay). The antigens these receptors bind are not known. Library prep was done by PCR. Reads for this sample came from an Illumina iSeq 100. At the Johns Hopkins FTIC core, DNA from the cultured CD4+ T cells underwent TCR sequencing with the Oncomine TCR Beta short-read assay. TCRdb took the public reads, trimmed them with fastp at Q25, ran MiXCR for clone calling and kept in-frame beta chains. Rows with a matching CDR3 protein are joined into one entry that keeps the most common DNA and genes. Counted in this sample were roughly 10,000 distinct CDR3 sequences; under 80% of them appeared once. Of the sample, 9% falls within the top ten clones.

Source material: CD4+ T cells from blood, cultured in vitro. Receptors were obtained from a human donor who had recovered from COVID-19.

The rearrangement links TRBV6-1 to TRBJ1-5, with 9 nucleotides matching TRBD1. CDR3 length equals 13 residues. CDR1 is MNHNS and CDR2 is SASEGT in the germline V gene. J was trimmed by 6 bases and V by 6 bases; bases with no gene match: 3. The CDR3 coding sequence is TGTGCCAGCAGAACAGGGGGCGGTCAGCCCCAGCATTTT. The encoded protein is CASRTGGGQPQHF.

This clonotype was counted only a few times. The chain employs TRBV6-2 or TRBV6-3 and TRBJ1-5; no reliable D call. The V end was cut by 3 bases, the J end by 3 bases, with 12 bases between. CDR1 MNHEY and CDR2 SVGEGT come from the germline V gene. There are 15 residues in the CDR3. The CDR3 protein is CASSYTSLFNQPQHF. The DNA for the CDR3 is TGTGCCAGCAGTTATACCAGCCTTTTCAATCAGCCCCAGCATTTT.

The genes are TRBV20-1 and TRBJ1-5, with 7 bases that match TRBD1. The V and J ends lost 6 bases and 1 base, in that order; junction bases with no gene match: 3. Germline V CDR1 and CDR2: DFQATT, SNEGSKA (reference sequence). The CDR3 sequence is 13 residues long. In DNA, the CDR3 is TGCAGTGCAAGGGGACAGAGCAATCAGCCCCAGCATTTT. It encodes CSARGQSNQPQHF.

In its sample, this clonotype is large (0.1 to 1%). The chain carries TRBV20-1 and TRBJ2-3; D unclear. This CDR3 region has 13 residues. Germline V gives CDR1 DFQATT, CDR2 SNEGSKA (reference sequence). The V and J ends lost 6 bases and 10 bases respectively, with 20 bases between them. CDR3 in DNA: TGCAGTGCCCCGAATTCCCCCGGTGGTTCGCAGTATTTT. It encodes CSAPNSPGGSQYF.

The chain links TRBV2 to TRBJ1-6; 7 bases are shared with TRBD1. V lost 5 bases, J lost 7 bases, and 8 bases stayed unmatched. This CDR3 contains 15 residues. Germline V gives CDR1 SNHLY, CDR2 FYNNEI. This CDR3 is CASSRQGQLNSPLHF. The DNA for the CDR3 is TGTGCCAGCAGTCGACAGGGACAGCTGAATTCACCCCTCCACTTT.

The chain couples TRBV2 to TRBJ1-5; D is unclear. V was trimmed by 2 bases and J by 9 bases, leaving 5 bases between them. Germline V CDR1 and CDR2: SNHLY, FYNNEI. The CDR3 length is 11 residues. CDR3 bases: TGTGCCAGCAGTGAAAGAGGGCCCCAGCATTTT. Translated, it gives CASSERGPQHF.

This clonotype ranks as medium-sized. The genes are TRBV2 and TRBJ1-2; 9 nucleotides line up with TRBD1. CDR1 SNHLY and CDR2 FYNNEI come from the germline V gene. The trim removed 7 bases at V and 10 bases at J, leaving 10 bases unmatched. The CDR3 is made up of 13 amino acids. CDR3 bases: TGTGCCAGCATTCTACCGGGACAGGGATCCTACACCTTC. Translated, it gives CASILPGQGSYTF.

The chain recombines TRBV20-1 with TRBJ2-1; 7 bases match TRBD2. J was trimmed by 10 bases and V by 0 bases; bases with no gene match: 12. The CDR3 covers 15 residues. Germline assignment: CDR1 DFQATT and CDR2 SNEGSKA (reference sequence). CDR3 loop: CSARDPSSGRLEQFF. The CDR3 DNA follows: TGCAGTGCTAGAGATCCGTCTAGCGGCCGTCTAGAGCAGTTCTTC.

This rearrangement joins TRBV20-1 to TRBJ1-3, with D possibly being TRBD1 (6 bases). CDR1 and CDR2 from the germline V gene are DFQATT and SNEGSKA (reference sequence). V shed 0 bases and J shed 4 bases, with 13 bases lying between them. This CDR3 contains 15 residues. CDR3 in amino acids: CSARDFRRGGNTIYF. The CDR3 DNA is TGCAGTGCTAGAGATTTTCGCAGGGGCGGAAACACCATATATTTT.

This clonotype was counted between two and nine times. The genes are TRBV7-2 and TRBJ1-5; D is undetermined. Germline V gene sequence: CDR1 SGHTA, CDR2 FQGNSA. This CDR3 contains 17 residues. The V gene lost 1 base and the J gene lost 1 base, with 14 bases spanning the gap. CDR3 sequence: CASSLDWGVSSNQPQHF. The DNA for the CDR3 is TGTGCCAGCAGCTTAGATTGGGGAGTGAGCAGCAATCAGCCCCAGCATTTT.

This clonotype was found once. The CDR3 is CSAHRSGEEETQYF. CDR3 in DNA: TGCAGTGCACATCGGTCAGGGGAGGAAGAGACCCAGTACTTC. The rearrangement links TRBV20-1 to TRBJ2-5; the D call may be TRBD1 or TRBD2 (6 bases each). Per the germline V gene, CDR1 is DFQATT and CDR2 is SNEGSKA (reference sequence). The CDR3 sequence is 14 residues long. Trimming left V 6 bases short and J 3 bases short, with 17 bases between.

This clonotype was observed a few times. The V gene is TRBV6-1, the J gene TRBJ1-5, with 8 positions matching TRBD1. Germline assignment: CDR1 MNHNS and CDR2 SASEGT. The V segment lost 0 bases and the J segment 7 bases; nucleotides outside the gene matches: 8. The CDR3 spans 16 residues. CDR3 sequence reads: CASSEARRTGQQPQHF. DNA for the CDR3: TGTGCCAGCAGTGAAGCGAGGAGGACAGGGCAACAGCCCCAGCATTTT.

In DNA, the CDR3 is TGTGCCAGTAGCGTAGCCGGGGAGCTGTTTTTT. Its translation: CASSVAGELFF. V gene TRBV19 combines with J gene TRBJ2-2; D is unclear. Trimming removed 6 bases at V and 6 bases at J, with 5 bases between. Looked up from germline, CDR1 is LNHDA and CDR2 is SQIVND (reference sequence). The CDR3 spans 11 residues.

The CDR3 loop reads CASSYSGQEKGYTF. CDR3 nucleotides: TGTGCCAGCAGTTACTCGGGACAGGAAAAAGGCTACACCTTC. The J gene is TRBJ1-2, the V gene TRBV6-5; TRBD1 agrees at 8 bases. Losses at the gene ends were 0 bases for V and 8 bases for J; bases not matched to a gene: 5. The CDR3 totals 14 residues. Germline V gene data show CDR1 as MNHEY and CDR2 as SVGAGI.

The chain carries TRBV6-4 and TRBJ1-6; the D gene is possibly TRBD1 (5 bases). V gave up 1 base and J gave up 8 bases, with 12 bases separating them. Looked up from germline, CDR1 is MRHNA and CDR2 is SNTAGT. The CDR3 is made up of 15 amino acids. The CDR3 loop reads CASSDFWGADSPLHF. The DNA of the CDR3 is TGTGCCAGCAGTGACTTCTGGGGCGCGGATTCACCCCTCCACTTT.

The rearrangement uses TRBV29-1 and TRBJ1-2; D is perhaps TRBD1 (6 bases). The CDR3 runs 14 residues. Germline CDR1 is SQVTM and CDR2 is ANQGSEA. V lost 6 bases and J lost 0, with 14 bases in between. The DNA of the CDR3 is TGCAGCGTAACAGGGTCCTCTGCTAACTATGGCTACACCTTC. Its translation is CSVTGSSANYGYTF.

The rearrangement uses TRBV6-5 and TRBJ1-2; D not certain. Trimming took 2 bases from V and 5 from J, leaving 3 bases between them. There are 11 residues in the CDR3. In germline, CDR1 is MNHEY, CDR2 SVGAGI. The chain's CDR3 is CASSYGYGYTF. The CDR3 region has the DNA TGTGCCAGCAGTTACGGGTATGGCTACACCTTC.

This clonotype has only a few counts. V gene TRBV20-1 combines with J gene TRBJ1-2; D unresolved. CDR1 DFQATT and CDR2 SNEGSKA come from the germline V gene (reference sequence). The CDR3 contains 13 residues. Trimming left V 0 bases short and J 4 bases short, with 9 bases between. The CDR3 sequence is CSARDRVVYGYTF. The CDR3 coding sequence is TGCAGTGCTAGAGATAGAGTGGTCTATGGCTACACCTTC.

This rearrangement joins TRBV19 to TRBJ2-7; 9 bases are a match to TRBD1. J gave up 0 bases and V 6 bases, and 9 bases lay outside the gene matches. The CDR3 has 16 amino acids. The germline gives CDR1 LNHDA, CDR2 SQIVND (reference sequence). This chain's CDR3 is CASRTRAGQGSYEQYF. CDR3 coding DNA: TGTGCCAGTAGGACAAGAGCGGGACAGGGCTCCTACGAGCAGTACTTC.

This chain links TRBV7-3 with TRBJ1-2; tentative D call: TRBD1 (5 bases). V was trimmed by 9 bases and J by 6 bases, leaving 20 bases between them. Germline V lookup: CDR1 SGHTA, CDR2 FQGTGA. This CDR3 spans 14 amino acids. The CDR3 here is CARKTVTLTNGYTF. The DNA for the CDR3 is TGTGCCAGAAAGACAGTCACACTGACTAATGGCTACACCTTC.

By its share, this clonotype is medium-sized. The gene calls are TRBV19 and TRBJ1-2; 10 bases match TRBD1. This CDR3 contains 15 residues. Germline-derived CDR1 and CDR2 are LNHDA and SQIVND (reference sequence). Trimming took 5 bases from V and 6 from J; bases not matched to a gene: 9. The CDR3 here is CASSATGTGVHGYTF. The CDR3 region has the DNA TGTGCCAGTAGTGCGACCGGGACAGGGGTCCATGGCTACACCTTC.

The chain couples TRBV20-1 to TRBJ2-7; 10 nucleotides match TRBD2. Germline values: CDR1 DFQATT, CDR2 SNEGSKA (reference sequence). The CDR3 is 14 amino acids. With 5 bases clipped from V and 3 bases from J, the junction kept 7 bases outside the gene matches. CDR3 DNA: TGCAGTGCTTCACCGGCTAGCGGGAGCTACGAGCAGTACTTC. This gives the protein CSASPASGSYEQYF.

The chain joins TRBV25-1 to TRBJ2-1; 10 nucleotides align to TRBD2. This CDR3 is 14 amino acids long. Germline V CDR1 and CDR2: MGHDK, SYGVNS. Germline trimming cut 7 bases from V and 10 bases from J; bases unmatched to any gene: 10. CDR3 residues: CASKNQREGREQFF. The CDR3 coding sequence is TGTGCCAGCAAGAACCAGCGGGAGGGGAGGGAGCAGTTCTTC.

The V call is TRBV5-6, the J call TRBJ1-1, with D perhaps matching TRBD1 (6 bases). The V end was cut by 6 bases, the J end by 4 bases, with 19 bases between. The CDR3 is made up of 15 amino acids. The germline V gene encodes CDR1 SGHDT and CDR2 YYEEEE. The CDR3 sequence is CASNWIGGRGTEAFF. The CDR3 DNA reads as TGTGCCAGCAACTGGATTGGGGGGCGGGGCACTGAAGCTTTCTTT.

The CDR3 nucleotides read TGCAGTGCGTGGGGACAGGGCCCAGATACGCAGTATTTT. Translated: CSAWGQGPDTQYF. The J gene is TRBJ2-3, the V gene TRBV20-1; 9 bases map to TRBD1. The germline V gene encodes CDR1 DFQATT and CDR2 SNEGSKA (reference sequence). The CDR3 has 13 amino acids. The V segment lost 6 bases and the J segment 4 bases; nucleotides outside the gene matches: 5.

The chain is built from TRBV20-1 and TRBJ2-3; D is perhaps TRBD2 (5 bases). The germline V gene encodes CDR1 DFQATT and CDR2 SNEGSKA (reference sequence). CDR3 length equals 11 residues. V lost 5 bases and J 3 bases, leaving 6 bases between the germline ends. The CDR3 DNA sequence: TGCAGTGCTGAGCGGACAGATACGCAGTATTTT. It is translated as CSAERTDTQYF.

This clonotype has a single count. The chain couples TRBV20-1 to TRBJ1-2; D ambiguous. The ends were cut back, 0 bases at V and 6 bases at J, with 11 bases in the middle. The CDR3 spans 13 residues. Germline V gene lookup returns CDR1 DFQATT and CDR2 SNEGSKA (reference sequence). For the CDR3, the DNA is TGCAGTGCTAGAGATCACTCATGGGATGGCTACACCTTC. Amino acid sequence: CSARDHSWDGYTF.

This chain uses TRBV6-1 with TRBJ1-6; no definite D call. The CDR3 is made up of 13 amino acids. Germline V gene sequence: CDR1 MNHNS, CDR2 SASEGT. Between the trimmed V and J ends, which lost 5 bases and 7 bases, there was a span of 9 bases. CDR3 in DNA: TGTGCCAGCAGTAGGGAAATCAATTCACCCCTCCACTTT. Translation gives CASSREINSPLHF.

The V gene is TRBV28, the J gene TRBJ1-6, with no clear D. Germline loops: CDR1 MDHEN, CDR2 SYDVKM. V dropped 7 bases and J dropped 8 bases, with 21 bases sitting between them. The CDR3 has 16 amino acids. This CDR3 is CASTMKVPSMDSPLHF. In DNA form, the CDR3 reads TGTGCCAGCACGATGAAGGTCCCGTCCATGGATTCACCCCTCCACTTT.